The entry that follows covers one T cell receptor (beta chain) sequence. Its antigen has not been determined. Base qualities are not at hand, and no much larger clone is one base apart. The immunoSEQ Assay was used to sequence TCRbeta CDR3 regions. After extraction, genomic DNA underwent amplification by bias-controlled multiplex PCR, followed by high-throughput sequencing. The original pipeline was this. To quantify the absolute abundance of every unique TCRbeta CDR3 region, sequences were collapsed and filtered. T cell fraction was estimated by normalizing TCRbeta template counts to usable DNA, which was measured by amplifying reference genes present in all nucleated cells. Repertoire TCRs were annotated as SARS-CoV-2-specific when V gene, CDR3 amino acid sequence and J gene were exactly matched to a known reactive TCR set. The reference SARS-CoV-2 TCR set was derived from MIRA and filtered for enrichment in COVID-19-positive ImmuneCODE repertoires, a step that removed public or cross-reactive TCRs. Drawing on the MIRA antigens, annotated TCRs were analysed further at the level of specific ORF or position within ORF. Depth was the summed frequency of annotated unique rearrangements, while breadth was defined as annotated unique rearrangements over total unique productive rearrangements. TCR breadth was compared between groups using two-sided Wilcoxon rank-sum tests. TCRdb carries this immuneACCESS record with in-frame sequences only. Its versions omit some clonotypes, under half of them owing to an unresolved V gene in the studies checked, with the rest unexplained. V and J calls and clone size are copied from that table; D and trimming were computed from the DNA. This sample lists approximately 460,000 clones; roughly 87% were detected once. The top ten clones comprise about 1.7% of the sample.

The sample comes from a study of Ad26.COV2.S vaccination and SARS-CoV-2 variants (dated by TCRdb to the early 2020s). With regard to the full study: Vaccine-arm donors came from COV1001, a multicentre, randomized, double-blind, placebo-controlled phase I-IIa trial of Ad26.COV2.S in healthy adults. Dosing of Ad26.COV2.S was intramuscular, at either 5x10^10 or 1x10^11 viral particles, delivered as one shot or as two shots spaced 56 days apart. TCRbeta repertoire sequencing was used to assess the specificity and breadth of SARS-CoV-2-reactive T cell receptors after Ad26.COV2.S vaccination. A total of about 30 samples were included in the TCR-sequenced set, comprising some 20 Ad26.COV2.S vaccine recipients, 5 placebo recipients and 8 SARS-CoV-2 convalescent individuals. Trial participants were randomized into five groups of five, in which low-dose or high-dose Ad26.COV2.S was given once or twice, or placebo was given on both occasions. Blinding of investigators to trial group allocation was maintained during experiments and outcome assessment. What the authors observed across the whole study: Compared with placebo recipients, Ad26.COV2.S recipients showed higher spike-specific TCR breadth (P = 0.0014). According to the authors, total T cell responses may have been underestimated by the TCR breadth and depth analyses. The study lacked the statistical power to compare responses across vaccine doses or regimens. Vaccine and placebo recipients had similar non-spike TCR breadth, a finding consistent with the vaccine containing only spike. Substantial breadth of spike-specific CD8+ and CD4+ T cell responses was reported after vaccination.

Explained via the paper, the treatment or condition label denotes: some 19 received Ad26.COV2.S at low or high dose, single or two shots; several received placebo; per-sample allocation not given. Repertoires of vaccine and placebo recipients were sequenced from samples collected on day 63 after the first injection. Between 29 July and 7 August 2020, Cohort 1b enrolled 25 adults aged 18-55 years at one site in Boston, USA. Ad26.COV2.S consisted of a replication-incompetent adenovirus type 26 vector by which a prefusion-stabilized SARS-CoV-2 spike protein from the original Wuhan strain was expressed. Inclusive of the bounding cysteine and phenylalanine, the CDR3 is 14 residues long. Solely the CDR3 DNA is kept, with 42 bases framed from the first base. Per the germline V gene (reference sequence), SEHNR is the CDR1 and FQNEAQ is the CDR2. V loses 5 bases at its end and J loses 2 bases; junction bases beyond the gene matches: 5.

Specimen: peripheral blood, collected in a trial of Ad26.COV2.S vaccine versus placebo. This chain joins TRBV7-9 to TRBJ2-5, with 7 bases in between that match TRBD2. This TCR was sampled from a person aged 18-60 years who received the Ad26.COV2.S COVID-19 vaccine or a placebo. For the CDR3, the sequence is CASSPPGGQETQYF. DNA sequence: TGTGCCAGCAGCCCCCCCGGGGGGCAAGAGACCCAGTACTTC. Joined to the reference TRBV7-9 and TRBJ2-5 proteins, this CDR3 gives the full variable domain: DTGVSQNPRHKITKRGQNVTFRCDPISEHNRLYWYRQTLGQGPEFLTYFQNEAQLEKSRLLSDRFSAERPKGSFSTLEIQRTEQGDSAMYLCASSPPGGQETQYFGPGTRLLVL.